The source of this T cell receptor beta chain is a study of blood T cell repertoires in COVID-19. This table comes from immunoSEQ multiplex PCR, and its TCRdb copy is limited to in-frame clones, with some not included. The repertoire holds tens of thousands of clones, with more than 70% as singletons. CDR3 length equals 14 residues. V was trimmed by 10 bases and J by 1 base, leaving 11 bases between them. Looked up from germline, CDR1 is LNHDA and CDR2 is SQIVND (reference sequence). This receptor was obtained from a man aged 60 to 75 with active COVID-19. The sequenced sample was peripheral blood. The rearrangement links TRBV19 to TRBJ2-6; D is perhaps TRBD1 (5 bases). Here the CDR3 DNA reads TGTGCCACCTCCCAGGGATCTGGGGCCAACGTCCTGACTTTC. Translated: CATSQGSGANVLTF.